This TCR beta chain stems from a study of T cell responses to AZD1222 COVID-19 vaccine. General study points: A mostly white British donor set with more females was recruited, and clonal diversity was possibly underestimated. Within unmutated variant regions lay the reported targets of nearly half of spike-specific TCRs. Regions 160-218 and 743-854 dominated among vaccine-associated CD4 TCRs spanning spike.

Germline trimming cut 5 bases from V and 4 bases from J; bases unmatched to any gene: 8. This CDR3 is 15 amino acids long. CDR1 is MNHEY and CDR2 is SMNVEV in the germline V gene (reference sequence). As to this clone: The antigen is unknown.

Repertoires were generated with immunoSEQ multiplex PCR, while TCRdb's copy carries only in-frame clones and drops some. This repertoire shows around 150,000 clones, under 95% found once; its top ten account for roughly 5%. Material: peripheral blood, obtained on day 0 of AZD1222 vaccination. The chain recombines TRBV27 with TRBJ1-2, with TRBD1 identical over 9 bases. This receptor was identified in an adult in good health. CDR3 loop: CASSQRTGDVYGYTF. As DNA, the CDR3 is TGTGCCAGCAGTCAACGGACAGGGGATGTCTATGGCTACACCTTC.